The 24 T cell receptor beta chains below were found in one sample sequenced in a study of T cell responses to AZD1222 COVID-19 vaccine. Only in-frame clones appear in the TCRdb table, and some are missing; sequencing was by immunoSEQ multiplex PCR. The table lists about 150,000 clones, around 94% of them singletons, with roughly 1.2% in the top ten. Sequencing used peripheral blood, obtained on day 0 of AZD1222 vaccination. These receptors were taken from an adult in good health.

The chain has TRBV19 and TRBJ1-1; D remains ambiguous. CDR1 LNHDA and CDR2 SQIVND come from the germline V gene (reference sequence). The V end lost 4 bases, the J end lost 1 base, and 7 bases lay between the germline ends. The CDR3 spans 13 residues. CDR3 amino acids: CASSNPPNTEAFF. For the CDR3, the DNA is TGTGCCAGTAGTAACCCCCCGAACACTGAAGCTTTCTTT.

The chain has TRBV4-1 and TRBJ1-4; no clear D gene. Germline lookup yields CDR1 MGHRA and CDR2 YSYEKL. V gave up 1 base and J gave up 0 bases, with 15 bases separating them. CDR3 length: 18 amino acids. CDR3 DNA: TGCGCCAGCAGCCAAGGTCTCGGACGGCTTGCAACTAATGAAAAACTGTTTTTT. Translation gives CASSQGLGRLATNEKLFF.

The rearrangement uses TRBV28 and TRBJ1-1; 7 nucleotides align to TRBD1. Trimming removed 3 bases from V and 7 bases from J; junction bases left unmatched: 11. CDR3 length: 15 amino acids. Germline V gene lookup returns CDR1 MDHEN and CDR2 SYDVKM. The CDR3 region is CASSFGRAGGLEAFF. The CDR3 bases are TGTGCCAGCAGTTTCGGCCGCGCAGGGGGACTTGAAGCTTTCTTT.

The chain is built from TRBV25-1 and TRBJ1-2; perhaps TRBD1 as D (5 bases). This CDR3 contains 13 residues. Between the trimmed V and J ends, which lost 3 bases and 8 bases, there was a span of 13 bases. CDR1 and CDR2 from the germline V gene are MGHDK and SYGVNS. CDR3: CASSDQGRYGYTF. CDR3 DNA: TGTGCCAGCAGTGACCAGGGACGGTACGGCTACACCTTC.

The rearrangement joins TRBV2 to TRBJ1-2; no clear D. Germline loops: CDR1 SNHLY, CDR2 FYNNEI. Trimming shortened V by 0 bases and J by 1 base, and 0 bases separated the two germline ends. The CDR3 extends over 12 amino acids. In DNA form, the CDR3 reads TGTGCCAGCAGTGAAGCTAACTATGGCTACACCTTC. Translating it yields CASSEANYGYTF.

This chain uses TRBV19 with TRBJ2-3; a weak D match, TRBD2 (5 bases). Germline lookup yields CDR1 LNHDA and CDR2 SQIVND (reference sequence). V was cut by 3 bases and J by 2 bases, with 15 bases left in between. This CDR3 comprises 16 residues. The CDR3 spells CASSISSGHSTDTQYF. CDR3 DNA: TGTGCCAGTAGTATCTCCAGCGGCCATTCCACAGATACGCAGTATTTT.

The chain recombines TRBV7-2 with TRBJ2-1; D may be TRBD2 (6 bases). Between the trimmed V and J ends, which lost 6 bases and 5 bases, there was a span of 11 bases. CDR3 length equals 13 residues. Germline CDR1 reads SGHTA; CDR2 reads FQGNSA. The CDR3 region is CASSPDYNNEQFF. The CDR3 DNA sequence: TGTGCCAGCAGTCCGGACTACAACAATGAGCAGTTCTTC.

The J gene is TRBJ1-2, the V gene TRBV11-2; tentatively, D is TRBD1 (5 bases). There are 14 residues in the CDR3. Germline V gives CDR1 SGHAT, CDR2 FQNNGV. The V end was cut by 5 bases, the J end by 4 bases, with 14 bases between. In DNA form, the CDR3 reads TGTGCCAGCAGCCCCCACGGGGCCGCCTATGGCTACACCTTC. This gives the protein CASSPHGAAYGYTF. Combining the CDR3 with reference TRBV11-2 and TRBJ1-2 gives the whole variable domain EAGVAQSPRYKIIEKRQSVAFWCNPISGHATLYWYQQILGQGPKLLIQFQNNGVVDDSQLPKDRFSAERLKGVDSTLKIQPAKLEDSAVYLCASSPHGAAYGYTFGSGTRLTVV.

The CDR3 nucleotides read TGTGCCAGCAGCCCAGACAGGGGTAGAGGCTACACCTTC. Its protein is CASSPDRGRGYTF. The chain has TRBV6-5 and TRBJ1-2, with 8 positions matching TRBD1. Germline V gives CDR1 MNHEY, CDR2 SVGAGI. This CDR3 has 13 residues. The J segment lost 8 bases and the V segment lost 6 bases, leaving 8 bases of the junction unmatched.

The chain is built from TRBV6-5 and TRBJ2-7; no clear D. CDR1 is MNHEY and CDR2 is SVGAGI in the germline V gene. The CDR3 is 13 residues long. The ends were cut back, 8 bases at V and 2 bases at J, with 13 bases in the middle. The CDR3 sequence is CASAQSPTYEQYV. The CDR3 nucleotides read TGTGCCAGCGCACAGAGCCCCACCTACGAGCAGTACGTC.

The chain couples TRBV2 to TRBJ1-1, with 8 bases fitting TRBD1. Germline trimming cut 5 bases from V and 11 bases from J; bases unmatched to any gene: 4. The germline V gene has CDR1 SNHLY and CDR2 FYNNEI. The CDR3 is 11 amino acids. DNA of the CDR3: TGTGCCAGCAGTATAGACAGGGGTGCTTTCTTT. Encoded protein: CASSIDRGAFF.

This rearrangement joins TRBV19 to TRBJ1-2; D gene unclear. CDR3 length equals 13 residues. From germline, CDR1 is LNHDA and CDR2 SQIVND (reference sequence). V lost 4 bases to trimming and J lost 8 bases, with 14 bases between them. The CDR3 is CASSRQPPPGYTF. In DNA form, the CDR3 reads TGTGCCAGTAGTAGGCAGCCCCCTCCGGGCTACACCTTC.

V and J are TRBV18 and TRBJ2-5; D is possibly TRBD1 or TRBD2 (5 bases each). The CDR3 totals 15 residues. Trimming removed 4 bases at V and 2 bases at J, with 14 bases between. The V gene's germline CDR1 is KGHSH and CDR2 LQKENI. CDR3 sequence reads: CASSLNSGHQETQYF. DNA for the CDR3: TGTGCCAGCTCACTAAATTCGGGGCATCAAGAGACCCAGTACTTC.

This chain uses TRBV10-1 with TRBJ1-5, with D possibly being TRBD1 (5 bases). V was clipped by 6 bases and J by 1 base, with 7 bases between them. The CDR3 runs to 13 residues. Germline-derived CDR1 and CDR2 are WNHNN and SYGVQD (reference sequence). For the CDR3, the DNA is TGCGCCAGCAGCCGGGACAGCAATCAGCCCCAGCATTTT. Protein product: CASSRDSNQPQHF.

The chain recombines TRBV11-2 with TRBJ2-3, with TRBD2 matching over 14 bases. V lost 5 bases, J lost 9 bases, and 7 bases stayed unmatched. The germline CDR1 and CDR2 sequences are SGHAT and FQNNGV. This CDR3 spans 15 amino acids. CDR3 DNA sequence: TGTGCCAGCAGCCGCGGACTAGCGGGAGGAGGCACGCAGTATTTT. This codes for CASSRGLAGGGTQYF. Supplemented by reference TRBV11-2 and TRBJ2-3, the full variable domain reads EAGVAQSPRYKIIEKRQSVAFWCNPISGHATLYWYQQILGQGPKLLIQFQNNGVVDDSQLPKDRFSAERLKGVDSTLKIQPAKLEDSAVYLCASSRGLAGGGTQYFGPGTRLTVL.

The chain links TRBV18 to TRBJ2-1; 16 nucleotides agree with TRBD2. CDR3 length: 15 residues. Trimming took 5 bases from V and 9 from J; bases not matched to a gene: 4. The germline CDR1 and CDR2 sequences are KGHSH and LQKENI. The CDR3 DNA follows: TGTGCCAGCTCATCTGGGACTAGCGGGAGGGGTGAGCAGTTCTTC. Its translation is CASSSGTSGRGEQFF.

CDR3 in amino acids: CASSFGGSGNTIYF. The CDR3 nucleotides read TGTGCCAGTAGTTTCGGGGGCTCTGGAAACACCATATATTTT. The chain couples TRBV19 to TRBJ1-3; weak D call: TRBD1 (5 bases). CDR1 is LNHDA, CDR2 SQIVND, per germline (reference sequence). This CDR3 comprises 14 residues. V lost 5 bases, J lost 0 bases, and 8 bases lay in between.

This chain's CDR3 is CASSMTSGSIEAYEQYV. The DNA for the CDR3 is TGTGCCAGCAGCATGACTAGCGGGAGCATCGAGGCCTACGAGCAGTACGTC. The chain carries TRBV6-4 and TRBJ2-7, with 12 bases identical to TRBD2. Trimming cost V 6 bases and J 2 bases; bases outside gene matches: 11. The germline gives CDR1 MRHNA, CDR2 SNTAGT. The length of the CDR3 is 17 residues.

Turning to this clone: The junction and the germline gene differ at one end; a read error may be behind it. The chain carries TRBV5-8 and TRBJ1-2, with D possibly being TRBD1 (6 bases). The CDR3 totals 14 residues. Germline values: CDR1 SGHTS, CDR2 YDEGEE. The CDR3 DNA follows: TGTGCCAGCAGCTTGGCCTCGCGGGGGCCGCTGTTGGGTTTC. It translates to CASSLASRGPLLGF.

The chain links TRBV19 to TRBJ2-1; D may be TRBD2 (5 bases). CDR1 and CDR2 from the germline V gene are LNHDA and SQIVND (reference sequence). V shed 0 bases and J shed 5 bases, with 20 bases lying between them. The CDR3 totals 18 residues. The CDR3 bases are TGTGCCAGTAGTATAGATCGGAGGTGGCCATTGGACCACAATGAGCAGTTCTTC. Translating gives CASSIDRRWPLDHNEQFF. The variable domain in full, completed from reference TRBV19 and TRBJ2-1, reads DGGITQSPKYLFRKEGQNVTLSCEQNLNHDAMYWYRQDPGQGLRLIYYSQIVNDFQKGDIAEGYSVSREKKESFPLTVTSAQKNPTAFYLCASSIDRRWPLDHNEQFFGPGTRLTVL.

This rearrangement joins TRBV4-2 to TRBJ1-1; D is unresolved. V lost 8 bases to trimming and J lost 0 bases, with 13 bases between them. The CDR3 spans 14 residues. Germline V lookup: CDR1 LGHNA, CDR2 YNFKEQ. The CDR3 spells CASRRDSVNTEAFF. In DNA, the CDR3 is TGTGCCAGCCGAAGGGATTCGGTGAACACTGAAGCTTTCTTT.

The chain recombines TRBV19 with TRBJ1-4, with unresolved D. Trimming left V 5 bases short and J 3 bases short, with 10 bases between. Germline CDR1 reads LNHDA; CDR2 reads SQIVND (reference sequence). The CDR3 extends over 14 amino acids. The CDR3 coding sequence is TGTGCCAGTAGTGGACGGGTTCCTAATGAAAAACTGTTTTTT. Its translation: CASSGRVPNEKLFF.

The chain carries TRBV5-8 and TRBJ1-5, with D unresolved. The CDR3 extends over 12 amino acids. Germline V lookup: CDR1 SGHTS, CDR2 YDEGEE. V lost 1 base and J 6 bases, leaving 5 bases between the germline ends. CDR3 sequence (DNA): TGTGCCAGCAGCTTGTCTACTCAGCCCCAGCATTTT. Its protein product is CASSLSTQPQHF. Full variable domain (rest looked up from reference TRBV5-8 and TRBJ1-5): EAGVTQSPTHLIKTRGQQATLRCSPISGHTSVYWYQQALGLGLQFLLWYDEGEERNRGNFPPRFSGRQFPNYSSELNVNALELEDSALYLCASSLSTQPQHFGDGTRLSIL.

This chain uses TRBV25-1 with TRBJ1-2, with D maybe TRBD1 (6 bases). This CDR3 region has 14 residues. In germline, CDR1 is MGHDK, CDR2 SYGVNS. V lost 6 bases, J lost 5 bases, and 16 bases lay in between. CDR3 nucleotide sequence: TGTGCCAGCAGGGGTTCTCGGACAGCTTATGGCTACACCTTC. Translating gives CASRGSRTAYGYTF.